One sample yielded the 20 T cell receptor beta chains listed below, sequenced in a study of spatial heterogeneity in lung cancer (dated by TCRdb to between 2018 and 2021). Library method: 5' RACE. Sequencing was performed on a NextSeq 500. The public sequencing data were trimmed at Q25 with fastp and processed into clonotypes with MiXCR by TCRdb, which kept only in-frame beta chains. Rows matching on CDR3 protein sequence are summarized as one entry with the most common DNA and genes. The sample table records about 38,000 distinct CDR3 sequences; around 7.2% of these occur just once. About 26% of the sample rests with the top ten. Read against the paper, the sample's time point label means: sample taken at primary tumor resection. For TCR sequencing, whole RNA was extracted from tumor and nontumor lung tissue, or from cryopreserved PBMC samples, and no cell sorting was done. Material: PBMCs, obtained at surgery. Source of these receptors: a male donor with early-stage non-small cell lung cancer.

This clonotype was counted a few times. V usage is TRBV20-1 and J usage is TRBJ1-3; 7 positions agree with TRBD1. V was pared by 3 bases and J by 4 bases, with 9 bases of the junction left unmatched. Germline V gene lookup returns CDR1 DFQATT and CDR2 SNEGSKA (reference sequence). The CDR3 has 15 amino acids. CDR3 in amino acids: CSARGTGDWGNTIYF. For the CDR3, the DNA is TGCAGTGCTAGGGGCACAGGGGATTGGGGAAACACCATATATTTT.

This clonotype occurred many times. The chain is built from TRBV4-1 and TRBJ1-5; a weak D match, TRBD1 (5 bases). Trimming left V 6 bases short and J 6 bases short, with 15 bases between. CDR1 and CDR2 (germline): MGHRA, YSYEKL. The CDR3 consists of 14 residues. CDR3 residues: CASRNQGAGQPQHF. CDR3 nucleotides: TGCGCCAGCAGGAATCAGGGTGCGGGTCAGCCCCAGCATTTT.

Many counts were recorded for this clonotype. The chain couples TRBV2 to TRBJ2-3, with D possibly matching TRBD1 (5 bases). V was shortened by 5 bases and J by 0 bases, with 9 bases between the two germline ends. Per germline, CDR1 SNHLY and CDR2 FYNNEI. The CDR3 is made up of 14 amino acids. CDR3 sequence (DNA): TGTGCCAGCAGTAAAGACAGAAGCACAGATACGCAGTATTTT. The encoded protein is CASSKDRSTDTQYF.

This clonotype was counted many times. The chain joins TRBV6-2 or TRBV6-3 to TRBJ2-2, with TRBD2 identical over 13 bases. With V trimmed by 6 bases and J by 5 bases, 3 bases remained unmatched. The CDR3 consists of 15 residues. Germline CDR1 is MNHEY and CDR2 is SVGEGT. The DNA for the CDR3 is TGTGCCAGCAGCAAGACTAGCGGGAGGACCGGGGAGCTGTTTTTT. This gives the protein CASSKTSGRTGELFF.

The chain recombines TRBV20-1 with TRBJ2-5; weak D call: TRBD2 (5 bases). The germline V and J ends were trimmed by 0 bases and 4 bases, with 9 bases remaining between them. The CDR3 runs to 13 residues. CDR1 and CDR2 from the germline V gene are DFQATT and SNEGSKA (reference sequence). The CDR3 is CSAREAGRETQYF. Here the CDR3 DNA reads TGCAGTGCTAGAGAGGCGGGCCGAGAGACCCAGTACTTC.

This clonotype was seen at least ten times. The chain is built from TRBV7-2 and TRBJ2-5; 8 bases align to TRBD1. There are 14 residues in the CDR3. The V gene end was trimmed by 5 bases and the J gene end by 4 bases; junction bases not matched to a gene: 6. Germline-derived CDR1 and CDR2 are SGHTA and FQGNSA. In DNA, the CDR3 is TGTGCCAGCAGCGGGACAGGCGCGGGAGAGACCCAGTACTTC. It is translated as CASSGTGAGETQYF.

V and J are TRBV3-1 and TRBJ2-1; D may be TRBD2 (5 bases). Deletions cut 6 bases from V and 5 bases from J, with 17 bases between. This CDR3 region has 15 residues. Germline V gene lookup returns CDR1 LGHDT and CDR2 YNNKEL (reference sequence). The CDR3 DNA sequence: TGTGCCAGCAGACTAGGTGGCCGAACGAACAATGAGCAGTTCTTC. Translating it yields CASRLGGRTNNEQFF.

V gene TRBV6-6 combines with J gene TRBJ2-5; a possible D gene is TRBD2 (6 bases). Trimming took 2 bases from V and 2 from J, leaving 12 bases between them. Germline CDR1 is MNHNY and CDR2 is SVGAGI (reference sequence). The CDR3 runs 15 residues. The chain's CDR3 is CASSYGGINQETQYF. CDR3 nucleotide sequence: TGTGCCAGCAGTTACGGGGGGATAAATCAAGAGACCCAGTACTTC.

CDR3 DNA sequence: TGTGCCAGCAGGCAGGACATGAACACTGAAGCTTTCTTT. It codes for CASRQDMNTEAFF. V usage is TRBV6-2 or TRBV6-3 and J usage is TRBJ1-1; tentative D call: TRBD1 (5 bases). The ends were cut back, 6 bases at V and 0 bases at J, with 8 bases in the middle. The CDR3 totals 13 residues. Per the germline V gene, CDR1 is MNHEY and CDR2 is SVGEGT.

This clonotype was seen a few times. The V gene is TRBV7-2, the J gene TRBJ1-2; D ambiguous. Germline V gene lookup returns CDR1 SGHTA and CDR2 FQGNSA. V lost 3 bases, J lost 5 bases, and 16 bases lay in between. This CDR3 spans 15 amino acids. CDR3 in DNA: TGTGCCAGCAGCTTCGACGGGAATAGAGTTTATGGCTACACCTTC. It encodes CASSFDGNRVYGYTF.

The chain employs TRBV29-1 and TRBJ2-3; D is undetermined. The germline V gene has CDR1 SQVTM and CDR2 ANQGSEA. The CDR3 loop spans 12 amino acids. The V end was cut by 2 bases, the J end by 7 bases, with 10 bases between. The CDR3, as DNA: TGCAGCGTTGAATTGGGGTCAAATACGCAGTATTTT. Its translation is CSVELGSNTQYF.

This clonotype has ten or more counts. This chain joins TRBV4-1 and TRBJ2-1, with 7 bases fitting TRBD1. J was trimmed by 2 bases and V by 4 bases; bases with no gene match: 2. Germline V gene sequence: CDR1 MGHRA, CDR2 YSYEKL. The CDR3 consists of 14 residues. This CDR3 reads CASSPTGPYNEQFF. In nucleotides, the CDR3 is TGCGCCAGCAGCCCGACAGGGCCCTACAATGAGCAGTTCTTC.

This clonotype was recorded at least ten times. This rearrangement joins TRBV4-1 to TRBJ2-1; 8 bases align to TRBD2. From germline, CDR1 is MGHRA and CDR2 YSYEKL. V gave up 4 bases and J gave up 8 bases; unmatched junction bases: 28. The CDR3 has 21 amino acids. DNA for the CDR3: TGCGCCAGCAGCCTTCCGGGCGGGAGGTCCGGTCCAAGCGGGAGACCCGATGAGCAGTTCTTC. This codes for CASSLPGGRSGPSGRPDEQFF.

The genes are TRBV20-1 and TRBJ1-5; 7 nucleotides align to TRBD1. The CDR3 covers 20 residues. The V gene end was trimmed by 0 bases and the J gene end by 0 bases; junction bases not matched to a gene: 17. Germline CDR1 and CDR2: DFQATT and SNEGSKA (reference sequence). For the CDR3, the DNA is TGCAGTGCTAGAGATCAGACAGGGTCCCTACCTGGTCATAGCAATCAGCCCCAGCATTTT. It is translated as CSARDQTGSLPGHSNQPQHF.

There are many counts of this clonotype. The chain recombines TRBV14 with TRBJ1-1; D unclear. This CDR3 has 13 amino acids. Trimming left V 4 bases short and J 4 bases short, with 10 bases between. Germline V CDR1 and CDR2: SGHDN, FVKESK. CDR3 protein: CASSLFGPTEAFF. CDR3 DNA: TGTGCCAGCAGCCTCTTCGGGCCCACTGAAGCTTTCTTT.

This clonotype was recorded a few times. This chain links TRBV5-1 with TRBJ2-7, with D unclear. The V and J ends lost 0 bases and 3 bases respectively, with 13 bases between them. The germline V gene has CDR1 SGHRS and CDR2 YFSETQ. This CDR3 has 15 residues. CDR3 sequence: CASSLGGPGDYEQYF. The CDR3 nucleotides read TGCGCCAGCAGCTTGGGAGGCCCGGGCGACTACGAGCAGTACTTC. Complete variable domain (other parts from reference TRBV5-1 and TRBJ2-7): KAGVTQTPRYLIKTRGQQVTLSCSPISGHRSVSWYQQTPGQGLQFLFEYFSETQRNKGNFPGRFSGRQFSNSRSEMNVSTLELGDSALYLCASSLGGPGDYEQYFGPGTRLTVT.

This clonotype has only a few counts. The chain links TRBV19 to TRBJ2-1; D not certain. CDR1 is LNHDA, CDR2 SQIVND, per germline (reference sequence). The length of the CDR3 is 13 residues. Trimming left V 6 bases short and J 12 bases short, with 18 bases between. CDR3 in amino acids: CASSPASWRGQFF. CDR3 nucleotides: TGTGCCAGTAGCCCGGCGTCTTGGCGAGGGCAGTTCTTC.

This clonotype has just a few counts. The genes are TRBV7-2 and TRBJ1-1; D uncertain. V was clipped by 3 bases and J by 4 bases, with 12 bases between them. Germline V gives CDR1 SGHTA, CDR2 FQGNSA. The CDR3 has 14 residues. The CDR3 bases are TGTGCCAGCAGCTTCCAGATTATGTCCACTGAAGCTTTCTTT. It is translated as CASSFQIMSTEAFF.

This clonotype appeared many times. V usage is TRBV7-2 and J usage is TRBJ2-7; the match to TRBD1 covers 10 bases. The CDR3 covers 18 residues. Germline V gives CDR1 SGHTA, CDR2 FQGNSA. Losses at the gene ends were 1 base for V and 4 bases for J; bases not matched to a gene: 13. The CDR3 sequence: CASSLVSRDRGAVYEQYV. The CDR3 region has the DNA TGTGCCAGCAGCTTAGTTTCCCGGGACAGGGGTGCAGTTTACGAGCAGTACGTC.

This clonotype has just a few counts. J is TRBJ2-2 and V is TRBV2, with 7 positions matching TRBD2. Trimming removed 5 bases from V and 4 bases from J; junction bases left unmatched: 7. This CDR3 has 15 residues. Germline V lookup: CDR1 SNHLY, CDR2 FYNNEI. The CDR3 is CASSQSGAPTGELFF. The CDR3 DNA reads TGTGCCAGCAGTCAAAGCGGGGCGCCCACCGGGGAGCTGTTTTTT.